This record looks at one T cell receptor (beta chain) sequence and its context. What it recognizes is unknown. These data belong to a study of shared clonotypes between healthy human individuals. TCRdb keeps only in-frame clones here, not all; method: immunoSEQ multiplex PCR. The table records under 750,000 clones, around 70% of them present only once. Notes on the study in general: The sharing of roughly 5% of naive CD4 clonotypes was seen across several donors. Genetic and exposure-history diversity was limited by the small donor number.

V was trimmed by 7 bases and J by 5 bases, leaving 12 bases between them. The CDR3 sequence is 12 residues long. From germline, CDR1 is WNHNN and CDR2 SYGVQD (reference sequence). A split of CD4+ cells into CD45RA+ naive and CD45RA-negative memory subsets was performed. This chain uses TRBV10-1 with TRBJ2-7; no firm D call. This clonotype was obtained from a woman in her twenties or thirties in good health. The sequenced sample was memory CD4+ T cells sorted from blood. The sample's subset: CD45RA-negative fraction. In DNA, the CDR3 is TGCGCCAGCAAGGGATTAGACCACGAGCAGTACTTC. It is translated as CASKGLDHEQYF.